The next 12 T cell receptor beta chains were all read from a single sample in a study of blood T cell repertoires in COVID-19. Assay used: immunoSEQ multiplex PCR; TCRdb lists only in-frame clones, some missing. The sample holds approximately 250,000 clones, about 88% seen once. The sample comprised peripheral blood. These receptors came from a woman aged 60-75 years with COVID-19, enrolled during active disease.

This clone was seen once. The J gene is TRBJ2-4, the V gene TRBV6-1; D may be TRBD2 (5 bases). Between the trimmed V and J ends, which lost 1 base and 9 bases, there was a span of 10 bases. The CDR3 contains 13 residues. Germline V gives CDR1 MNHNS, CDR2 SASEGT. DNA for the CDR3: TGTGCCAGCAGTGAAGGAGGAGGTTCCATTCAGTACTTC. Protein product: CASSEGGGSIQYF.

The chain recombines TRBV4-3 with TRBJ2-3; TRBD1 is a possible D gene (5 bases). The V gene lost 0 bases and the J gene lost 7 bases, with 20 bases spanning the gap. The CDR3 sequence is 17 residues long. Germline CDR1 and CDR2: LGHNA and YSLEER. CDR3 in amino acids: CASSQDVASRVGNTQYF. The CDR3 bases are TGCGCCAGCAGCCAAGATGTTGCGAGCAGGGTAGGAAATACGCAGTATTTT.

CDR3 sequence: CASSHTGTRTYEQYF. In DNA form, the CDR3 reads TGCGCCAGCAGCCACACCGGGACTAGGACTTACGAGCAGTACTTC. The chain uses TRBV4-1 and TRBJ2-7; TRBD2 matches at 8 bases. This CDR3 is built from 15 residues. CDR1 and CDR2 (germline): MGHRA, YSYEKL. J was trimmed by 4 bases and V by 3 bases; bases with no gene match: 8.

The V and J genes are TRBV7-9 and TRBJ2-7; the match to TRBD1 covers 8 bases. Germline lookup yields CDR1 SEHNR and CDR2 FQNEAQ (reference sequence). The CDR3 covers 12 residues. Trimming cost V 5 bases and J 6 bases; bases outside gene matches: 3. The CDR3 DNA is TGTGCCAGCAGCCCCCAGGGGGCCGAGCAGTACTTC. Encoded protein: CASSPQGAEQYF. The complete variable domain, with remaining parts taken from reference TRBV7-9 and TRBJ2-7, reads DTGVSQNPRHKITKRGQNVTFRCDPISEHNRLYWYRQTLGQGPEFLTYFQNEAQLEKSRLLSDRFSAERPKGSFSTLEIQRTEQGDSAMYLCASSPQGAEQYFGPGTRLTVT.

The chain couples TRBV6-2 or TRBV6-3 to TRBJ2-7, with D uncertain. The CDR3 has 13 amino acids. Trimming left V 2 bases short and J 2 bases short, with 7 bases between. The germline gives CDR1 MNHEY, CDR2 SVGEGT. This chain's CDR3 is CASSYPETYEQYF. The CDR3, as DNA: TGTGCCAGCAGTTACCCAGAAACCTACGAGCAGTACTTC.

CDR3 in amino acids: CASSPPGGWNEQFF. The CDR3 coding sequence is TGTGCCAGCAGCCCCCCGGGAGGATGGAATGAGCAGTTCTTC. V and J are TRBV7-3 and TRBJ2-1; 7 bases agree with TRBD2. This CDR3 comprises 14 residues. Germline V gene data show CDR1 as SGHTA and CDR2 as FQGTGA. J lost 7 bases, V lost 5 bases, and 8 bases had no gene match.

This chain links TRBV14 with TRBJ2-2; weak D call: TRBD2 (6 bases). Looked up from germline, CDR1 is SGHDN and CDR2 is FVKESK. The CDR3 extends over 15 amino acids. V was clipped by 1 base and J by 6 bases, with 12 bases between them. Here the CDR3 reads CASSQVHGSPGELFF. The CDR3 region has the DNA TGTGCCAGCAGCCAAGTGCACGGGAGTCCCGGGGAGCTGTTTTTT.

V and J are TRBV4-2 and TRBJ2-5, with D maybe TRBD1 (6 bases). The CDR3 consists of 15 residues. V was pared by 2 bases and J by 3 bases, with 13 bases between. CDR1 and CDR2 (germline): LGHNA, YNFKEQ. CDR3 sequence (DNA): TGTGCCAGCAGCCAACGGGACACACCAGAAGAGACCCAGTACTTC. Protein sequence: CASSQRDTPEETQYF.

The rearrangement links TRBV5-1 to TRBJ1-2; 8 nucleotides line up with TRBD1. J lost 1 base, V lost 4 bases, and 6 bases had no gene match. The CDR3 spans 15 residues. Germline CDR1 and CDR2: SGHRS and YFSETQ. DNA of the CDR3: TGCGCCAGCAGCGTGACAGGGGCTAATAACTATGGCTACACCTTC. Translating it yields CASSVTGANNYGYTF.

This clone was counted a few times. The chain links TRBV6-2 or TRBV6-3 to TRBJ2-7; TRBD1 matches 8 bases. Germline trimming cut 4 bases from V and 2 bases from J; bases unmatched to any gene: 7. The CDR3 extends over 15 amino acids. Germline CDR1 MNHEY, CDR2 SVGEGT. The CDR3 reads CASSSQGARTYEQYF. The DNA for the CDR3 is TGTGCCAGCAGTTCCCAGGGGGCCCGAACCTACGAGCAGTACTTC.

This chain joins TRBV11-2 and TRBJ2-1, with D possibly TRBD1 on 5 matching bases. Germline CDR1 is SGHAT and CDR2 is FQNNGV. The germline V and J ends were trimmed by 6 bases and 5 bases, with 11 bases remaining between them. This CDR3 has 13 residues. CDR3 residues: CASRLVQDNEQFF. Written as DNA, the CDR3 is TGTGCCAGCAGATTGGTACAGGACAATGAGCAGTTCTTC.

This rearrangement joins TRBV6-5 to TRBJ2-1, with D possibly matching TRBD1 (6 bases). The CDR3 covers 15 residues. V was trimmed by 8 bases and J by 3 bases, leaving 17 bases between them. Germline V gene data show CDR1 as MNHEY and CDR2 as SVGAGI. The CDR3, as DNA: TGTGCCAGCGGACGCCGGACAGCGCGCTACAATGAGCAGTTCTTC. Protein product: CASGRRTARYNEQFF.